This is a list of T cell receptor beta chains from one sample in a study of shared clonotypes between healthy human individuals. Clones were sequenced by immunoSEQ multiplex PCR, and TCRdb holds only the in-frame ones, with some missing. The table lists approximately 400,000 clones, 96% of them singletons. Source material: memory CD8+ T cells sorted from blood. These receptor sequences come from a man younger than 40 in good health. Each CDR3 is given with its conserved first and last residue.

cdr3_aa: CASSLSPGVSGANVLTF
v_call: TRBV7-9

cdr3_aa: CASSESPARYNEQFF
v_call: TRBV2

cdr3_aa: CASSERQGYNSPLHF
v_call: TRBV7-8

cdr3_aa: CASSQPLGDLPSGIHEQFF
v_call: TRBV4-2

cdr3_aa: CASSYPGQPYEQYF
v_call: TRBV6-5

cdr3_aa: CASSLATLDRDRAFF
v_call: TRBV5-1

cdr3_aa: CASSLEGGLFF
v_call: TRBV7-9

cdr3_aa: CASRHPLRDRSEKLFF
v_call: TRBV10-1

cdr3_aa: CASSSEGRGATNEKLFF
v_call: TRBV27

cdr3_aa: CASSIQLQDYSNQPQHF
v_call: TRBV19

cdr3_aa: CASSPLSVLNTGELFF
v_call: TRBV18

cdr3_aa: CASSLVLGAGASGNTIYF
v_call: TRBV7-6

cdr3_aa: CASSHTIRDPRYEQYF
v_call: TRBV4-2

cdr3_aa: CASSFQGNTGELFF
v_call: TRBV5-4

cdr3_aa: CASRQTGGGNYEQYF
v_call: TRBV6-5

cdr3_aa: CASRDSPFPYEQYF
v_call: TRBV28

cdr3_aa: CASGTGTAGGYTF
v_call: TRBV12-5